A single sample gave rise to the 5 T cell receptor beta chains below, sequenced in a study of regulatory T cells in long-lasting Graves disease. HTBI primers from iRepertoire and Arm-PCR of CDR3 regions yielded the TCR beta libraries. TCRdb fed the multiplex PCR reads into MiXCR, producing one record per CDR3 protein. The sample lists fewer than 450,000 distinct CDR3 sequences, approximately 15% occurring once. Time point denoted: newly diagnosed GD, antithyroid drugs for less than 3 months. Isolated PBMC RNA provided the starting material for the TCR library. This same sample was also taken into another study, of T cells in Graves' hyperthyroidism and ophthalmopathy.

Source: peripheral blood mononuclear cells (PBMCs), taken at new diagnosis, from a patient treated with antithyroid drugs. These receptors originate from a middle-aged woman with Graves disease.

In the case of this clonotype: Given a much more abundant clone one base away, this may be a read error. The chain uses TRBV12-5 and TRBJ2-1; TRBD1 aligns across 8 bases. This CDR3 is built from 14 residues. The trim removed 6 bases at V and 10 bases at J, leaving 11 bases unmatched. Germline V gives CDR1 LGHNT, CDR2 FRNRAP. CDR3 sequence reads: CASGRTGRWLEQFF. CDR3 DNA: TGTGCTAGTGGCCGGACAGGGCGATGGTTAGAGCAGTTCTTC.

This clonotype was counted ten times or more. The chain combines TRBV12-3 or TRBV12-4 with TRBJ2-7; 7 nucleotides agree with TRBD2. Unmatched junction bases numbered 4, after V lost 1 base and J lost 4 bases. This CDR3 region has 14 residues. The CDR3 DNA is TGTGCCAGCAGTTTAGGCGGGAGTCGGTACGAGCAGTACTTC. Translated: CASSLGGSRYEQYF.

V gene TRBV5-1 combines with J gene TRBJ2-7, with D tentatively TRBD1 (6 bases). Trimming left V 0 bases short and J 0 bases short, with 10 bases between. The CDR3 runs 15 residues. The V gene's germline CDR1 is SGHRS and CDR2 YFSETQ. The CDR3 sequence is CASSLALGGSYEQYF. The CDR3 region has the DNA TGCGCCAGCAGCTTGGCCTTAGGGGGCTCCTACGAGCAGTACTTC.

This clonotype appeared many times. The gene calls are TRBV3-1 and TRBJ2-7; tentative D call: TRBD2 (6 bases). The CDR3 runs to 14 residues. Between the trimmed V and J ends, which lost 8 bases and 2 bases, there was a span of 16 bases. Per the germline V gene, CDR1 is LGHDT and CDR2 is YNNKEL (reference sequence). The CDR3 is CASATSPTTYEQYF. In DNA form, the CDR3 reads TGTGCCAGCGCCACTAGCCCCACGACCTACGAGCAGTACTTC.

This clonotype was seen repeatedly, ten times or more. This sequence joins TRBV11-1 and TRBJ1-1, with D perhaps TRBD1 (6 bases). The CDR3 sequence is 12 residues long. Trimming removed 6 bases from V and 6 bases from J, with 11 bases in between. Germline CDR1 SGHAT, CDR2 FQDESV (reference sequence). CDR3 in amino acids: CASSLNRAEAFF. Here the CDR3 DNA reads TGTGCCAGCAGTCTCAACAGGGCTGAAGCTTTCTTT.